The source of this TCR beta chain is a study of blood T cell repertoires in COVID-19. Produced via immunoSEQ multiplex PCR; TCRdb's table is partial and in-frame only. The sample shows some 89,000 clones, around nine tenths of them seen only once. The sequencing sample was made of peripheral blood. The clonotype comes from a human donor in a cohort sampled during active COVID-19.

CDR3 amino acids: CASSLGSGGTEQYF. The CDR3 DNA reads TGTGCCAGCAGCTTAGGTTCAGGCGGGACCGAGCAGTACTTC. The J gene is TRBJ2-7, the V gene TRBV13, with a weak D call TRBD2 (6 bases). CDR3 length: 14 residues. The germline gives CDR1 PRHDT, CDR2 FYEKMQ (reference sequence). The V gene lost 0 bases and the J gene lost 6 bases, with 12 bases spanning the gap.